Each of the 8 T cell receptor beta chains below was sequenced from the same sample in a study of T cell responses to AZD1222 COVID-19 vaccine. The method was immunoSEQ multiplex PCR; TCRdb's version includes in-frame clones alone and lacks a portion of them. The sample yields under 95,000 clones, approximately 85% seen once. Specimen: peripheral blood, collected 28 days after the second AZD1222 dose. These receptor sequences come from an adult who received the AZD1222 COVID-19 vaccine.

The rearrangement uses TRBV19 and TRBJ2-2; D unresolved. The ends were cut back, 3 bases at V and 9 bases at J, with 14 bases in the middle. CDR3 length: 14 residues. Germline V lookup: CDR1 LNHDA, CDR2 SQIVND (reference sequence). The CDR3 loop is CASSMLTIQRELFF. The CDR3 DNA is TGTGCCAGTAGTATGTTAACCATCCAAAGGGAGCTGTTTTTT.

The J gene is TRBJ2-6, the V gene TRBV9, with 8 bases aligning to TRBD1. V lost 3 bases and J lost 2; bases outside the gene matches: 1. This CDR3 region has 15 residues. Germline CDR1 SGDLS, CDR2 YYNGEE. CDR3 in DNA: TGTGCCAGCAGCGCGGACAGGGCTGGGGCCAACGTCCTGACTTTC. This gives the protein CASSADRAGANVLTF. Using reference TRBV9 and TRBJ2-6 for the parts outside the CDR3, the full variable domain is DSGVTQTPKHLITATGQRVTLRCSPRSGDLSVYWYQQSLDQGLQFLIQYYNGEERAKGNILERFSAQQFPDLHSELNLSSLELGDSALYFCASSADRAGANVLTFGAGSRLTVL.

V and J are TRBV6-5 and TRBJ2-2; 7 nucleotides match TRBD1. V lost 7 bases, J lost 4 bases, and 6 bases stayed unmatched. From germline, CDR1 is MNHEY and CDR2 SVGAGI. CDR3 length: 14 amino acids. CDR3 sequence: CASTRTGPTGELFF. CDR3 in DNA: TGTGCCAGCACTCGGACAGGCCCCACCGGGGAGCTGTTTTTT.

The rearrangement links TRBV18 to TRBJ2-7; TRBD1 is a possible D gene (6 bases). Germline assignment: CDR1 KGHSH and CDR2 LQKENI. V lost 1 base, J lost 2 bases, and 12 bases lay in between. This CDR3 is 15 amino acids long. CDR3 in amino acids: CASSPRTVPPYEQYF. DNA of the CDR3: TGTGCCAGCTCACCACGGACAGTCCCCCCCTACGAGCAGTACTTC.

The rearrangement joins TRBV2 to TRBJ2-1, with D perhaps TRBD1 (9 bases). Germline V CDR1 and CDR2: SNHLY, FYNNEI. CDR3 size: 16 residues. Trimming cost V 4 bases and J 9 bases, with 22 bases left between them. The CDR3 coding sequence is TGTGCCAGCAGTGTGGCGGGGGGACAGGGTCTCGGTGAGCAGTTCTTC. It yields the protein CASSVAGGQGLGEQFF. Full variable domain (missing parts from reference TRBV2 and TRBJ2-1): EPEVTQTPSHQVTQMGQEVILRCVPISNHLYFYWYRQILGQKVEFLVSFYNNEISEKSEIFDDQFSVERPDGSNFTLKIRSTKLEDSAMYFCASSVAGGQGLGEQFFGPGTRLTVL.

This chain links TRBV24-1 with TRBJ2-1; tentative D call: TRBD1 (6 bases). V lost 2 bases and J lost 7, with 11 bases in between. CDR3 length: 14 residues. The germline gives CDR1 KGHDR, CDR2 SFDVKD. In DNA, the CDR3 is TGTGCCACCAGTGATTACAGGGCTGGGAATGAGCAGTTCTTC. This sequence encodes CATSDYRAGNEQFF.

This rearrangement joins TRBV28 to TRBJ2-7; 10 bases align to TRBD1. Trimming at V came to 5 bases and at J to 6 bases, leaving 4 bases not matched to a gene. Per the germline V gene, CDR1 is MDHEN and CDR2 is SYDVKM. This CDR3 is built from 13 residues. CDR3: CASSPGQGGEQYF. CDR3 bases: TGTGCCAGCAGTCCCGGACAGGGGGGCGAGCAGTACTTC.

The CDR3 region is CASSRGAGKDTQYF. CDR3 bases: TGTGCCAGCAGCCGGGGAGCGGGGAAGGATACGCAGTATTTT. The chain has TRBV3-1 (or the pseudogene TRBV3-2) and TRBJ2-3; TRBD2 matches 7 bases. The trim removed 4 bases at V and 6 bases at J, leaving 7 bases unmatched. CDR3 length: 14 amino acids. Germline V gene lookup returns CDR1 LGHDT and CDR2 YNNKEL (reference sequence).